A selection of T cell receptor beta chains follows, all from one sample in a study of blood T cell repertoires in COVID-19. TCRdb keeps only in-frame clones here, not all; method: immunoSEQ multiplex PCR. The sample includes over 200,000 clones, over 80% of them seen just once. Sequenced material: PBMCs or T cells enriched from blood (not recorded which). The receptor source for this set is a woman under 40 who had been exposed to COVID-19. The CDR3 runs from the conserved cysteine through the conserved F or W. Each record gives: CDR3 length, V gene, D gene, J gene, clone size, CDR3 DNA, CDR3 protein. The D gene is left open where the match is weak. Clone size is stated in some rows and not others, as once, few, many or a class when expanded.

CDR3 length: 14
V gene: TRBV4-1
D gene: -
J gene: TRBJ1-1
clone size: -
CDR3 DNA: TGCGCCAGCAGCCAAGACCTTTTCAACACTGAAGCTTTCTTT
CDR3 protein: CASSQDLFNTEAFF

CDR3 length: 13
V gene: TRBV2
D gene: -
J gene: TRBJ1-3
clone size: -
CDR3 DNA: TGTGCCAGACTCACCCCCTCTGGAAACACCATATATTTT
CDR3 protein: CARLTPSGNTIYF

CDR3 length: 16
V gene: TRBV7-7
D gene: -
J gene: TRBJ2-4
clone size: -
CDR3 DNA: TGTGCCAGCAGCTCGGATAGCGTTCTAGCCAAAAACATTCAGTACTTC
CDR3 protein: CASSSDSVLAKNIQYF

CDR3 length: 14
V gene: TRBV4-1
D gene: -
J gene: TRBJ1-6
clone size: -
CDR3 DNA: TGCGCCAGCAGCCAAGACAGGGGAAATTCACCCCTCCACTTT
CDR3 protein: CASSQDRGNSPLHF

CDR3 length: 13
V gene: TRBV27
D gene: -
J gene: TRBJ1-1
clone size: -
CDR3 DNA: TGTGCCAGCAGTTTATGGGGGGAAACTGAAGCTTTCTTT
CDR3 protein: CASSLWGETEAFF

CDR3 length: 15
V gene: TRBV6-5
D gene: -
J gene: TRBJ2-3
clone size: -
CDR3 DNA: TGTGCCAGCAGTTATGGAGGACCGATCACAGATACGCAGTATTTT
CDR3 protein: CASSYGGPITDTQYF

CDR3 length: 16
V gene: TRBV28
D gene: -
J gene: TRBJ2-2
clone size: -
CDR3 DNA: TGTGCCAGCAGTTTGTCACGCGGAATTAACACCGGGGAGCTGTTTTTT
CDR3 protein: CASSLSRGINTGELFF

CDR3 length: 18
V gene: TRBV5-4
D gene: -
J gene: TRBJ2-6
clone size: -
CDR3 DNA: TGTGCCAGCAGCTTTCAGGGTCTAGCGCCAAATGGGGCCAACGTCCTGACTTTC
CDR3 protein: CASSFQGLAPNGANVLTF

CDR3 length: 16
V gene: TRBV6-5
D gene: -
J gene: TRBJ2-1
clone size: -
CDR3 DNA: TGTGCCAGCAGTTTCGCGGCGGGACCCTCCTACAATGAGCAGTTCTTC
CDR3 protein: CASSFAAGPSYNEQFF

CDR3 length: 15
V gene: TRBV2
D gene: -
J gene: TRBJ1-2
clone size: few
CDR3 DNA: TGTGCCAGCAGTGTCCAGGAGGGGAGGGGCTATGGCTACACCTTC
CDR3 protein: CASSVQEGRGYGYTF

CDR3 length: 16
V gene: TRBV5-1
D gene: TRBD1
J gene: TRBJ2-1
clone size: -
CDR3 DNA: TGCGCCAGCAGCCGGGACAGGTCGCAGTTGGGTAATGAGCAGTTCTTC
CDR3 protein: CASSRDRSQLGNEQFF

CDR3 length: 14
V gene: TRBV5-1
D gene: -
J gene: TRBJ2-1
clone size: few
CDR3 DNA: TGCGCCAGCACCGGGGATGGGAACTACAATGAGCAGTTCTTC
CDR3 protein: CASTGDGNYNEQFF

CDR3 length: 12
V gene: TRBV28
D gene: -
J gene: TRBJ1-4
clone size: -
CDR3 DNA: TGTGCCAGCAGGCTTACAGGAGCAAAACTGTTTTTT
CDR3 protein: CASRLTGAKLFF

CDR3 length: 15
V gene: TRBV7-6
D gene: TRBD2
J gene: TRBJ2-1
clone size: once
CDR3 DNA: TGTGCCAGCAGCCCTAGCGGGCCCCGTGGAAATGAGCAGTTCTTC
CDR3 protein: CASSPSGPRGNEQFF

CDR3 length: 17
V gene: TRBV25-1
D gene: -
J gene: TRBJ1-6
clone size: -
CDR3 DNA: TGTGCCAGCAGTGATACCAACGGACAGAACGGCAATTCACCCCTCCACTTT
CDR3 protein: CASSDTNGQNGNSPLHF

CDR3 length: 15
V gene: TRBV3-1/TRBV3-2
D gene: -
J gene: TRBJ1-5
clone size: once
CDR3 DNA: TGTGCCAGCAGCGCCCGGGACACCGGTAATCAGCCCCAGCATTTT
CDR3 protein: CASSARDTGNQPQHF

CDR3 length: 15
V gene: TRBV10-3
D gene: -
J gene: TRBJ2-4
clone size: -
CDR3 DNA: TGTGCCATCAGCCTGGAGGCGGGAGCCAAAAACATTCAGTACTTC
CDR3 protein: CAISLEAGAKNIQYF

CDR3 length: 14
V gene: TRBV12-5
D gene: TRBD1
J gene: TRBJ1-2
clone size: -
CDR3 DNA: TGTGCTAGTGGTCCCCGGACAGGGGGCTTGGGCTACACCTTC
CDR3 protein: CASGPRTGGLGYTF

CDR3 length: 13
V gene: TRBV5-6
D gene: -
J gene: TRBJ1-5
clone size: -
CDR3 DNA: TGTGCCAGCAGCTTGGCAGGAAATCAGCCCCAGCATTTT
CDR3 protein: CASSLAGNQPQHF

CDR3 length: 14
V gene: TRBV7-9
D gene: TRBD1
J gene: TRBJ1-2
clone size: -
CDR3 DNA: TGTGCCAGCAGCTCCCTGACAGGGGGGGATGGCTACACCTTC
CDR3 protein: CASSSLTGGDGYTF